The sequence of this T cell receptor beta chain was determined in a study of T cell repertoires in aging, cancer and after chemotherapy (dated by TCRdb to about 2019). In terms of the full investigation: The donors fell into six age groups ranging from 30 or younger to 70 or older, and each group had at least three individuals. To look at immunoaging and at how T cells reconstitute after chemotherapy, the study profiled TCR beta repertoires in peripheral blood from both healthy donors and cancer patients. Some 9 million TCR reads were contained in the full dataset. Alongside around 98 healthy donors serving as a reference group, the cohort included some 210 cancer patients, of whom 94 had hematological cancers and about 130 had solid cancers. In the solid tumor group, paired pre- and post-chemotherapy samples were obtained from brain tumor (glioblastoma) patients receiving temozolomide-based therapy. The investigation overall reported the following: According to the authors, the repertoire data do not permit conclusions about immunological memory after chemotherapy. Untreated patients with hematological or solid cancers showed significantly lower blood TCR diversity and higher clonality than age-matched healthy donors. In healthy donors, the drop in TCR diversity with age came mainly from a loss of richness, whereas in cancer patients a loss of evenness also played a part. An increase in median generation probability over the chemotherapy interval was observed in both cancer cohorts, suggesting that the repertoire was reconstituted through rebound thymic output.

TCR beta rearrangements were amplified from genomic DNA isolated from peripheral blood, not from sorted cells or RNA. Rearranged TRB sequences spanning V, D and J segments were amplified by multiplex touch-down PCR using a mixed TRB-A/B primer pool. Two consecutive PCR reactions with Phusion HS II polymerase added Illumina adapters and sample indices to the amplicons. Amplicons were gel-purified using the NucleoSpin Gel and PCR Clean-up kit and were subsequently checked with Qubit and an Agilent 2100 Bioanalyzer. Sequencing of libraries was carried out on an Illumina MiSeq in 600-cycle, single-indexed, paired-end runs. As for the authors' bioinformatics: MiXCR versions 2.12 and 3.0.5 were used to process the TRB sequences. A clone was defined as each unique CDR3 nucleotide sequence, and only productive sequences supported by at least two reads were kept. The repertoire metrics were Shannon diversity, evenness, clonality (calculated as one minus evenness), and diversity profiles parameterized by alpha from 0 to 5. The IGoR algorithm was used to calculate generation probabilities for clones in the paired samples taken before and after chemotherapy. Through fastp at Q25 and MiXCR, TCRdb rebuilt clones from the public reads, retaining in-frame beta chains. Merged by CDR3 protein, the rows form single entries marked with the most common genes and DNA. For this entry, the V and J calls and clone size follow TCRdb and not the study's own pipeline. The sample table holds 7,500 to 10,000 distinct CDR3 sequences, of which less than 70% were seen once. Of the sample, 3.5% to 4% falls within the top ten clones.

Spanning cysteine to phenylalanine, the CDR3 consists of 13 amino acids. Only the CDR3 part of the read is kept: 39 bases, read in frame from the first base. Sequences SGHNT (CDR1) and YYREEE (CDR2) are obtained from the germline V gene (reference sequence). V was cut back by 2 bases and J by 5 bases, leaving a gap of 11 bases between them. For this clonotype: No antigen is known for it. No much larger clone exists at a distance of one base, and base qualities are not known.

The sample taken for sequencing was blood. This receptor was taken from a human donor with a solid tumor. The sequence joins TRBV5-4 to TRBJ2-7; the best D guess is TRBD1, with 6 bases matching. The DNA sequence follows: TGTGCCAGCAGCTTACCCTGGACAGACGAGCAGTACTTC. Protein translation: CASSLPWTDEQYF.